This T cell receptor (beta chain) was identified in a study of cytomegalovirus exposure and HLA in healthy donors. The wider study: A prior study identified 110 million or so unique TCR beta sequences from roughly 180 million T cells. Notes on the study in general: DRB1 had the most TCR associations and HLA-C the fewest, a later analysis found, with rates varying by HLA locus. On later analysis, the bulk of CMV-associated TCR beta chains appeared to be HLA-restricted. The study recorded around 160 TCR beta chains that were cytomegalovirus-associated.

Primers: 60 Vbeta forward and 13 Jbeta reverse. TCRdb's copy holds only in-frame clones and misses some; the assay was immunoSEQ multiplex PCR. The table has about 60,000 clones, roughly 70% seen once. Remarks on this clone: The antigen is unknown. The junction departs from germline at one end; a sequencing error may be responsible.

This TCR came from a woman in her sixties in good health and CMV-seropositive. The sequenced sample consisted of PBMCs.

The CDR3 DNA reads TGTGCCAGCAGTTCAACAGTCGGGAACGCTGAAGCTTTCTTT. This sequence encodes CASSSTVGNAEAFF. The rearrangement joins TRBV6-5 to TRBJ1-1; D is ambiguous. The CDR3 length is 14 residues. Germline V gives CDR1 MNHEY, CDR2 SVGAGI.